The 24 T cell receptor beta chains below come from one sample, sequenced in a study of blood T cell repertoires in COVID-19. Generated by immunoSEQ multiplex PCR, the TCRdb table keeps only in-frame clones and is missing some. The top ten clones hold 3% to 5% of a sample with about 120,000 clones, under 90% of them seen once. Sequenced material: peripheral blood. All receptors derive from a man aged 60 to 69 with acute or convalescent COVID-19.

This clone was seen a handful of times. The chain links TRBV5-6 to TRBJ2-5; D is perhaps TRBD2 (6 bases). Germline V gene sequence: CDR1 SGHDT, CDR2 YYEEEE. The ends were cut back, 0 bases at V and 1 base at J, with 10 bases in the middle. This CDR3 region has 15 residues. CDR3 nucleotides: TGTGCCAGCAGCTTGGTTCGGGACTTCCAAGAGACCCAGTACTTC. It codes for CASSLVRDFQETQYF.

The chain is built from TRBV12-3 or TRBV12-4 and TRBJ2-5; D gene unclear. The V end was cut by 3 bases, the J end by 9 bases, with 14 bases between. The CDR3 totals 13 residues. The CDR3 DNA reads TGTGCCAGCAGTTTCCCCGATCGCCGGGCCCAGTACTTC. Residues: CASSFPDRRAQYF.

The chain links TRBV7-2 to TRBJ2-7, with 7 bases identical to TRBD2. The CDR3 length is 15 residues. CDR1 is SGHTA, CDR2 FQGNSA, per germline. V was clipped by 0 bases and J by 6 bases; unmatched bases: 8. CDR3 loop: CASSLAGTNTGEQYF. The DNA for the CDR3 is TGTGCCAGCAGCTTAGCCGGGACTAATACCGGCGAGCAGTACTTC.

This sequence joins TRBV28 and TRBJ1-6; TRBD1 is a possible D gene (5 bases). V lost 6 bases and J lost 0, with 12 bases in between. The germline CDR1 and CDR2 sequences are MDHEN and SYDVKM. CDR3 length: 16 amino acids. The CDR3 DNA reads as TGTGCCAGCAGGACAGATTTTAGCTCCTATAATTCACCCCTCCACTTT. This encodes CASRTDFSSYNSPLHF.

V gene TRBV6-5 combines with J gene TRBJ1-6, with D possibly TRBD1 on 6 matching bases. The CDR3 extends over 14 amino acids. Trimming cost V 7 bases and J 7 bases, with 14 bases left between them. The V gene's germline CDR1 is MNHEY and CDR2 SVGAGI. The CDR3 DNA reads as TGTGCCAGCACTGGGGGCGCGGGCAATTCACCCCTCCACTTT. Translated: CASTGGAGNSPLHF.

The J gene is TRBJ1-6, the V gene TRBV27; 10 positions match TRBD1. CDR1 is MNHEY and CDR2 is SMNVEV in the germline V gene (reference sequence). The CDR3 length is 14 residues. After removal of 4 bases from V and 8 bases from J, the junction contained 2 bases not matched to a gene. The CDR3: CASSSGQGYSPLHF. The CDR3 DNA reads TGTGCCAGCAGTTCGGGACAGGGGTATTCACCCCTCCACTTT.

The rearrangement joins TRBV7-2 to TRBJ2-2, with unresolved D. CDR3 length: 16 residues. Per germline, CDR1 SGHTA and CDR2 FQGNSA. The V and J ends lost 5 bases and 0 bases respectively, with 13 bases between them. The CDR3 loop is CASSPSGTTNTGELFF. As DNA, the CDR3 is TGTGCCAGCAGCCCATCTGGTACAACGAACACCGGGGAGCTGTTTTTT.

V is TRBV21-1 and J is TRBJ2-7; the table names TRBD1, a call not compared with the DNA. TRBV21-1 is classified as a pseudogene. CDR3 length: 16 residues. The CDR3 here is CASSAPRGTDFYEQYF. CDR3 bases: TGTGCCAGCAGCGCCCCCCGAGGGACAGACTTTTACGAGCAGTACTTC.

This clone was counted a few times. This rearrangement joins TRBV5-4 to TRBJ2-1; possible D gene TRBD2, 5 bases. This CDR3 spans 13 amino acids. Germline CDR1 is SGHNT and CDR2 is YYREEE (reference sequence). V lost 1 base to trimming and J lost 10 bases, with 12 bases between them. The CDR3 loop is CASSLSGPGEQFF. Written as DNA, the CDR3 is TGTGCCAGCAGCTTGTCTGGTCCGGGGGAGCAGTTCTTC. The full variable domain, its missing parts supplied by reference TRBV5-4 and TRBJ2-1, is ETGVTQSPTHLIKTRGQQVTLRCSSQSGHNTVSWYQQALGQGPQFIFQYYREEENGRGNFPPRFSGLQFPNYSSELNVNALELDDSALYLCASSLSGPGEQFFGPGTRLTVL.

V gene TRBV5-4 combines with J gene TRBJ2-1; 8 nucleotides match TRBD2. J lost 5 bases, V lost 4 bases, and 8 bases had no gene match. Germline V gives CDR1 SGHNT, CDR2 YYREEE (reference sequence). The CDR3 loop spans 15 amino acids. CDR3 residues: CASSPTSGRDNEQFF. As DNA, the CDR3 is TGTGCCAGCAGCCCCACTAGCGGACGAGACAATGAGCAGTTCTTC.

The chain combines TRBV27 with TRBJ1-2; TRBD1 aligns across 7 bases. CDR1 and CDR2 from the germline V gene are MNHEY and SMNVEV (reference sequence). Trimming removed 8 bases from V and 5 bases from J; junction bases left unmatched: 11. The CDR3 covers 14 residues. CDR3 DNA sequence: TGTGCCAGCGGTCCGGGACAGTTTCTTTATGGCTACACCTTC. Translating it yields CASGPGQFLYGYTF.

Comment on this clone: The junction departs from germline at one end; a sequencing error may be responsible. The gene calls are TRBV7-9 and TRBJ2-7; 8 bases are shared with TRBD1. In germline, CDR1 is SEHNR, CDR2 FQNEAQ (reference sequence). This CDR3 is built from 11 residues. The CDR3 spells CASSSGQGLSF. The CDR3 nucleotides read TGTGCCAGCAGCTCAGGACAGGGATTATCCTTC.

The chain recombines TRBV5-6 with TRBJ1-1, with D tentatively TRBD1 (6 bases). In germline, CDR1 is SGHDT, CDR2 YYEEEE. The ends were cut back, 4 bases at V and 5 bases at J, with 15 bases in the middle. The CDR3 has 14 residues. This chain's CDR3 is CASSPVGGKTEAFF. The CDR3 DNA follows: TGTGCCAGCAGCCCTGTAGGGGGAAAAACTGAAGCTTTCTTT.

V and J are TRBV5-4 and TRBJ2-3; 8 bases fit TRBD1. J gave up 2 bases and V 4 bases, and 9 bases lay outside the gene matches. The CDR3 runs 16 residues. Germline-derived CDR1 and CDR2 are SGHNT and YYREEE (reference sequence). CDR3: CASSPRRQGTTDTQYF. CDR3 bases: TGTGCCAGCAGCCCCCGCCGACAGGGGACCACAGATACGCAGTATTTT.

The chain couples TRBV19 to TRBJ1-1, with a tentative D call TRBD1 (6 bases). CDR1 and CDR2 (germline): LNHDA, SQIVND (reference sequence). Trimming took 4 bases from V and 1 from J, leaving 7 bases between them. CDR3 length: 13 residues. DNA for the CDR3: TGTGCCAGTAGTAGGGGGCCGAACACTGAAGCTTTCTTT. It codes for CASSRGPNTEAFF.

The chain uses TRBV28 and TRBJ2-1; 13 bases are shared with TRBD2. CDR3 size: 14 residues. The germline V gene encodes CDR1 MDHEN and CDR2 SYDVKM. With 3 bases clipped from V and 12 bases from J, the junction kept 5 bases outside the gene matches. The CDR3 DNA follows: TGTGCCAGCAGTTTGGGAACTAGCGGGAGGGGGCAGTTCTTC. Its translation: CASSLGTSGRGQFF.

The chain has TRBV10-3 and TRBJ2-7; TRBD2 matches at 7 bases. Germline loops: CDR1 ENHRY, CDR2 SYGVKD. This CDR3 comprises 13 residues. V was clipped by 2 bases and J by 5 bases; unmatched bases: 3. CDR3 protein: CAISEGGVNEQYF. The CDR3 region has the DNA TGTGCCATCAGTGAGGGGGGGGTCAACGAGCAGTACTTC.

This clone was seen only once. The V and J genes are TRBV4-1 and TRBJ1-4, with TRBD1 matching 7 bases. J was trimmed by 6 bases and V by 1 base; bases with no gene match: 8. Germline assignment: CDR1 MGHRA and CDR2 YSYEKL. The CDR3 is 16 amino acids. The CDR3 DNA reads TGCGCCAGCAGCCAAGGGCTTCCCAGGGGGGATGAAAAACTGTTTTTT. Its translation is CASSQGLPRGDEKLFF.

The genes are TRBV27 and TRBJ2-7; the match to TRBD2 covers 8 bases. This CDR3 is built from 13 residues. Looked up from germline, CDR1 is MNHEY and CDR2 is SMNVEV (reference sequence). The V gene end was trimmed by 8 bases and the J gene end by 3 bases; junction bases not matched to a gene: 6. The CDR3 loop is CASSISGSYEQYF. CDR3 sequence (DNA): TGTGCCAGCTCTATCAGCGGGAGCTACGAGCAGTACTTC.

The genes are TRBV27 and TRBJ1-5, with D possibly TRBD1 on 6 matching bases. CDR1 is MNHEY, CDR2 SMNVEV, per germline (reference sequence). The CDR3 length is 14 residues. With 6 bases removed from V and 1 base from J, the gap between germline ends came to 10 bases. The chain's CDR3 is CASSRQGSNQPQHF. For the CDR3, the DNA is TGTGCCAGCAGCCGCCAGGGGAGCAATCAGCCCCAGCATTTT.

The chain uses TRBV7-2 and TRBJ2-3; D unresolved. V lost 5 bases, J lost 0 bases, and 6 bases lay in between. Germline V lookup: CDR1 SGHTA, CDR2 FQGNSA. This CDR3 region has 13 residues. For the CDR3, the DNA is TGTGCCAGCAGCCCCCCAAGCACAGATACGCAGTATTTT. Its translation is CASSPPSTDTQYF. The full variable domain, completed using reference TRBV7-2 and TRBJ2-3, is GAGVSQSPSNKVTEKGKDVELRCDPISGHTALYWYRQSLGQGLEFLIYFQGNSAPDKSGLPSDRFSAERTGGSVSTLTIQRTQQEDSAVYLCASSPPSTDTQYFGPGTRLTVL.

The chain recombines TRBV6-6 with TRBJ2-7; D is perhaps TRBD1 (6 bases). This CDR3 is 14 amino acids long. The germline V gene encodes CDR1 MNHNY and CDR2 SVGAGI (reference sequence). V lost 0 bases, J lost 6 bases, and 12 bases lay in between. CDR3 bases: TGTGCCAGCAGTTACTCACAGGGCACTCGCGAGCAGTACTTC. Its protein is CASSYSQGTREQYF.

The rearrangement links TRBV29-1 to TRBJ2-1, with a possible D match to TRBD1 (6 bases). Germline-derived CDR1 and CDR2 are SQVTM and ANQGSEA. Trimming stripped 1 base from V and 4 bases from J, with 8 bases between. CDR3 size: 13 residues. This chain's CDR3 is CSVEGGPYNEQFF. CDR3 DNA sequence: TGCAGCGTTGAAGGGGGGCCATACAATGAGCAGTTCTTC.

V gene TRBV11-2 combines with J gene TRBJ1-1; 7 bases are a match to TRBD1. The CDR3 loop spans 14 amino acids. Germline-derived CDR1 and CDR2 are SGHAT and FQNNGV. With V trimmed by 3 bases and J by 3 bases, 4 bases remained unmatched. CDR3 bases: TGTGCCAGCAGCTTTTCGGACAGGCACACTGAAGCTTTCTTT. Translating it yields CASSFSDRHTEAFF.